There are a few counts of the clone carrying this TCR beta chain. These data are taken from a study of CD8+CD57+ T cells in acquired aplastic anemia. Template material for TCR beta VDJ and CDR3 profiling consisted of genomic DNA. Each CDR3 protein is one row after TCRdb ran MiXCR on the reads. The sample consists of about 180,000 distinct CDR3 sequences, 35% to 50% of them appearing once. The origin of this receptor is a human donor in good health. Material for sequencing was sorted CD4+, CD8+, or CD8+CD57+ T cells (not recorded which) from PBMCs.

The CDR3 loop is CASTPRGRTGANVLTF. The CDR3 nucleotides read TGTGCCAGTACCCCGAGGGGGCGGACTGGGGCCAACGTCCTGACTTTC. The genes are TRBV19 and TRBJ2-6; TRBD1 aligns across 7 bases. This CDR3 comprises 16 residues. Germline V gene sequence: CDR1 LNHDA, CDR2 SQIVND (reference sequence). The V and J ends lost 7 bases and 2 bases, in that order; junction bases with no gene match: 8.